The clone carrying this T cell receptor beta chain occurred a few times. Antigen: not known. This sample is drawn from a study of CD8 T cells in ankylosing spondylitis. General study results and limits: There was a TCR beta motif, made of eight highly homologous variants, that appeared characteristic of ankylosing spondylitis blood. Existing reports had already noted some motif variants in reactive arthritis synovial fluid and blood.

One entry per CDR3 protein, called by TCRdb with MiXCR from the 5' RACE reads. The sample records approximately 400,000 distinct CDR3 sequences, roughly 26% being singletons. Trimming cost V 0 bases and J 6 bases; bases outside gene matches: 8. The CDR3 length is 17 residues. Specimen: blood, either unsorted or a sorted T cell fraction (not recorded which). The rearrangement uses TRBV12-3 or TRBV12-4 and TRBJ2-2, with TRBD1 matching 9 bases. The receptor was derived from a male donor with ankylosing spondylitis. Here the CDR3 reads CASSLADRGLKSGELFF. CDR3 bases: TGTGCCAGCAGTTTAGCGGACAGGGGCCTAAAGTCCGGGGAGCTGTTTTTT.